These 5 T cell receptor beta chains share one sample of origin, sequenced in a study of human T cells and chemical hapten exposure. TCRdb analysed the RACE reads with MiXCR anew, one entry per CDR3 protein. The sample records about 78,000 distinct CDR3 sequences, about 8% being singletons. The time point: patch test 2, 6 weeks after DPC sensitization. Described treatment: therapeutic diphenylcyclopropenone sensitization with weekly scalp DPC. The material was whole blood, obtained in connection with sensitization to the hapten diphenylcyclopropenone (DPC). The source is a woman aged 45-60 years with alopecia areata. Some clones in this sample may be carry-over from other donors' samples.

The gene calls are TRBV20-1 and TRBJ1-2; D perhaps matches TRBD1 (5 bases). Germline CDR1 reads DFQATT; CDR2 reads SNEGSKA (reference sequence). The CDR3 extends over 12 amino acids. V was cut by 6 bases and J by 8 bases, with 16 bases left in between. CDR3 sequence: CSAITGGGGYTF. The DNA for the CDR3 is TGCAGTGCCATTACAGGAGGTGGAGGCTACACCTTC.

V gene TRBV19 combines with J gene TRBJ1-1; D possibly corresponds to TRBD1 (6 bases). V was shortened by 6 bases and J by 4 bases, with 12 bases between the two germline ends. From germline, CDR1 is LNHDA and CDR2 SQIVND (reference sequence). This CDR3 spans 13 amino acids. CDR3 DNA: TGTGCCAGTAGGACACAGGGAAGCACTGAAGCTTTCTTT. Residues: CASRTQGSTEAFF.

A few counts support this clonotype. The V gene is TRBV19, the J gene TRBJ1-2, with TRBD1 identical over 8 bases. The germline CDR1 and CDR2 sequences are LNHDA and SQIVND (reference sequence). This CDR3 region has 19 residues. Trimming took 4 bases from V and 7 from J; bases not matched to a gene: 23. CDR3 in DNA: TGTGCCAGTAGTAGACTACCGGGACAGGAGAACAAACCTGAGAGTGGCTACACCTTC. It specifies CASSRLPGQENKPESGYTF.

This chain connects TRBV4-2 to TRBJ2-1; the D is unclear. The germline V gene encodes CDR1 LGHNA and CDR2 YNFKEQ. This CDR3 has 18 amino acids. Trimming stripped 0 bases from V and 0 bases from J, with 15 bases between. The CDR3 nucleotides are TGTGCCAGCAGCCAAGATGGGTTCACCTCCAGCTCCTACAATGAGCAGTTCTTC. Amino acid sequence: CASSQDGFTSSSYNEQFF.

This clonotype has ten or more counts. The genes are TRBV7-9 and TRBJ1-5; D may be TRBD1 (5 bases). Germline V gene lookup returns CDR1 SEHNR and CDR2 FQNEAQ (reference sequence). V lost 3 bases, J lost 5 bases, and 14 bases lay in between. The CDR3 covers 15 residues. The CDR3 region is CASSFGQGSDQPQHF. As DNA, the CDR3 is TGTGCCAGCAGCTTTGGCCAGGGAAGCGATCAGCCCCAGCATTTT.